Listed here are 23 T cell receptor beta chains from one sample, sequenced in a study of blood T cell repertoires in COVID-19. Profiling relied on immunoSEQ multiplex PCR, and the TCRdb table lists in-frame clones only, not all of them. Among 46,000 or so clones, roughly 85% were seen once, and the ten largest hold roughly 13%. The sample was peripheral blood. Receptors originate from a human donor in a cohort sampled during active COVID-19.

The CDR3 sequence is CASSPATGGGTGEQFF. The CDR3 DNA reads as TGTGCCAGCAGCCCGGCGACAGGGGGCGGAACAGGTGAGCAGTTCTTC. The rearrangement links TRBV7-6 to TRBJ2-1; 10 nucleotides align to TRBD1. This CDR3 region has 16 residues. V dropped 5 bases and J dropped 9; count of bases not matched to a gene: 13. In germline, CDR1 is SGHVS, CDR2 FNYEAQ.

V is TRBV7-9 and J is TRBJ1-5; the match to TRBD1 covers 8 bases. CDR1 and CDR2 (germline): SEHNR, FQNEAQ (reference sequence). CDR3 size: 16 residues. V dropped 5 bases and J dropped 4; count of bases not matched to a gene: 10. The CDR3 DNA sequence: TGTGCCAGCAGCAGCAGCTCAGGGGGCTTGAATCAGCCCCAGCATTTT. Amino acid sequence: CASSSSSGGLNQPQHF.

The chain recombines TRBV7-9 with TRBJ2-7; 7 positions agree with TRBD1. V lost 1 base to trimming and J lost 0 bases; unmatched junction nucleotides: 0. CDR1 and CDR2 from the germline V gene are SEHNR and FQNEAQ (reference sequence). The CDR3 spans 14 residues. CDR3 amino acids: CASSLGDSSYEQYF. The CDR3 nucleotides read TGTGCCAGCAGCTTAGGGGACAGCTCCTACGAGCAGTACTTC.

The chain employs TRBV5-8 and TRBJ1-2; 9 bases agree with TRBD1. Germline CDR1 and CDR2: SGHTS and YDEGEE. The CDR3 runs to 15 residues. Germline trimming cut 4 bases from V and 3 bases from J; bases unmatched to any gene: 7. The CDR3 nucleotides read TGTGCCAGCAGCCCCCGGACAGGGGAAGACTATGGCTACACCTTC. This sequence encodes CASSPRTGEDYGYTF.

This chain uses TRBV19 with TRBJ2-3, with D perhaps matching TRBD1 (6 bases). This CDR3 is 21 amino acids long. The germline gives CDR1 LNHDA, CDR2 SQIVND (reference sequence). The V and J ends lost 3 bases and 2 bases respectively, with 30 bases between them. DNA for the CDR3: TGTGCCAGTAGTATTAGGCGTACAGGGTCCACCGTTCTTACAACCACAGATACGCAGTATTTT. It specifies CASSIRRTGSTVLTTTDTQYF.

This clone was detected only a few times. The chain recombines TRBV27 with TRBJ1-3; unclear D gene. Per germline, CDR1 MNHEY and CDR2 SMNVEV (reference sequence). Trimming took off 2 bases at V and 2 bases at J, with 4 bases between the two ends. This CDR3 is built from 13 residues. The CDR3 DNA reads TGTGCCAGCAGTTTACTTGCTGGAAACACCATATATTTT. Residues: CASSLLAGNTIYF.

The V call is TRBV10-3, the J call TRBJ2-3; 9 bases align to TRBD1. The CDR3 is 14 residues long. The V gene's germline CDR1 is ENHRY and CDR2 SYGVKD. The junction had 8 bases not matched to a gene; V was cut back by 11 bases and J by 2 bases. CDR3 in DNA: TGTGCCGTACAGGACAGGGGCGACACAGATACGCAGTATTTT. Amino acid sequence: CAVQDRGDTDTQYF.

This clone has more than one count but fewer than ten. This chain uses TRBV4-3 with TRBJ1-2, with a tentative D call TRBD1 (6 bases). Germline CDR1 and CDR2: LGHNA and YSLEER. Deletions cut 3 bases from V and 0 bases from J, with 14 bases between. The CDR3 sequence is 16 residues long. The CDR3 DNA reads as TGCGCCAGCAGCCAGGAACAGGGCCGAGCTAACTATGGCTACACCTTC. This translates into CASSQEQGRANYGYTF.

J is TRBJ2-6 and V is TRBV18; D gene uncertain. V was trimmed by 4 bases and J by 4 bases, leaving 11 bases between them. Per germline, CDR1 KGHSH and CDR2 LQKENI. The CDR3 extends over 15 amino acids. The CDR3, as DNA: TGTGCCAGCTCACTAACAAGTACCGGGGCCAACGTCCTGACTTTC. Translation: CASSLTSTGANVLTF.

This chain joins TRBV5-1 and TRBJ1-5; D is perhaps TRBD1 (5 bases). Germline V gives CDR1 SGHRS, CDR2 YFSETQ. Trimming removed 0 bases from V and 9 bases from J, with 22 bases in between. This CDR3 spans 17 amino acids. DNA of the CDR3: TGCGCCAGCAGCTTGGACGGAATTACTTCGGGGGGTCGGCCCCAGCATTTT. Its protein product is CASSLDGITSGGRPQHF.

The chain is built from TRBV6-2 or TRBV6-3 and TRBJ1-2; maybe TRBD1 (6 bases). Between the trimmed V and J ends, which lost 4 bases and 5 bases, there was a span of 14 bases. The CDR3 sequence is 14 residues long. Germline lookup yields CDR1 MNHEY and CDR2 SVGEGT. The CDR3 loop is CASSFGQRAYGYTF. In DNA, the CDR3 is TGTGCCAGCAGTTTTGGACAGCGCGCTTATGGCTACACCTTC.

The V call is TRBV30, the J call TRBJ1-5; 7 bases map to TRBD1. This CDR3 has 13 amino acids. Germline lookup yields CDR1 GTSNPN and CDR2 SVGIG (reference sequence). Losses at the gene ends were 2 bases for V and 4 bases for J; bases not matched to a gene: 2. The CDR3 sequence: CAWSLQGNQPQHF. For the CDR3, the DNA is TGTGCCTGGAGTCTACAGGGGAATCAGCCCCAGCATTTT.

The chain links TRBV5-1 to TRBJ2-7; 8 positions match TRBD1. CDR3 length equals 15 residues. Losses at the gene ends were 0 bases for V and 7 bases for J; bases not matched to a gene: 9. Per germline, CDR1 SGHRS and CDR2 YFSETQ. The CDR3 spells CASSLVQGVVREQYF. For the CDR3, the DNA is TGCGCCAGCAGCTTGGTACAGGGGGTGGTGAGAGAGCAGTACTTC.

In this sample, this clone turned up once. The chain combines TRBV11-3 with TRBJ1-5; D remains unclear. Trimming removed 7 bases from V and 9 bases from J, with 10 bases in between. This CDR3 is 11 amino acids long. In germline, CDR1 is SGHNT, CDR2 YENEEA. CDR3 coding DNA: TGTGCCAGCACCTACCCGGGGCCCCAGCATTTT. Encoded protein: CASTYPGPQHF.

CDR3 DNA sequence: TGTGCCAGCAAGATATTTGGACAGGCTTCCTACGAGCAGTACTTC. Protein: CASKIFGQASYEQYF. The J gene is TRBJ2-7, the V gene TRBV27, with 7 bases aligning to TRBD1. CDR1 and CDR2 (germline): MNHEY, SMNVEV (reference sequence). This CDR3 has 15 residues. V trimming: 7 bases; J trimming: 1 base; junction bases outside the gene matches: 10.

The J gene is TRBJ1-1, the V gene TRBV19, with D maybe TRBD1 (6 bases). V was clipped by 2 bases and J by 3 bases, with 13 bases between them. CDR3 size: 15 residues. Germline values: CDR1 LNHDA, CDR2 SQIVND (reference sequence). DNA for the CDR3: TGTGCCAGTAGTATACGACCACAGGGATACACTGAAGCTTTCTTT. Protein: CASSIRPQGYTEAFF.

Remarks on this clone: This CDR3 is also generated by other DNA sequences in the sample. V gene TRBV27 combines with J gene TRBJ2-7, with a possible D match to TRBD1 (5 bases). The CDR3 length is 14 residues. V was pared by 2 bases and J by 3 bases, with 11 bases between. Germline V CDR1 and CDR2: MNHEY, SMNVEV (reference sequence). In DNA, the CDR3 is TGTGCCAGCAGTTTAAGGCAGGGCGACTACGAGCAGTACTTC. This translates into CASSLRQGDYEQYF.

This clone was counted between two and nine times. The chain combines TRBV2 with TRBJ1-6; the D gene is possibly TRBD1 (5 bases). The CDR3 sequence is 17 residues long. V lost 10 bases and J 0 bases, leaving 19 bases between the germline ends. Germline values: CDR1 SNHLY, CDR2 FYNNEI. The CDR3 nucleotides are TGTGCCACCAAACTAGGAGGGGTTAGCTCCTATAATTCACCCCTCCACTTT. It translates to CATKLGGVSSYNSPLHF.

Judged by abundance, this clone is medium-sized. The V gene is TRBV9, the J gene TRBJ1-4; the match to TRBD1 covers 7 bases. CDR3 length: 15 amino acids. The germline V gene has CDR1 SGDLS and CDR2 YYNGEE. V trimming: 3 bases; J trimming: 5 bases; junction bases outside the gene matches: 7. The CDR3 DNA sequence: TGTGCCAGCAGCGCAACAGGGGCGCTGAATGAAAAACTGTTTTTT. Translating gives CASSATGALNEKLFF.

The gene calls are TRBV6-2 or TRBV6-3 and TRBJ1-1, with D hard to call. Germline CDR1 is MNHEY and CDR2 is SVGEGT. There are 13 residues in the CDR3. With 0 bases removed from V and 5 bases from J, the gap between germline ends came to 7 bases. In DNA form, the CDR3 reads TGTGCCAGCAGTTACTCGACACCAACTGAAGCTTTCTTT. The encoded protein is CASSYSTPTEAFF.

This chain connects TRBV5-1 to TRBJ2-3, with a tentative D call TRBD2 (6 bases). Trimming left V 8 bases short and J 5 bases short, with 15 bases between. Germline loops: CDR1 SGHRS, CDR2 YFSETQ. The CDR3 covers 13 residues. CDR3 nucleotides: TGCGCCAGTGCTAGCGAGGGAGGAGATACGCAGTATTTT. Its translation is CASASEGGDTQYF.

The chain couples TRBV15 to TRBJ1-5, with D possibly TRBD1 on 5 matching bases. Germline V gene data show CDR1 as LNHNV and CDR2 as YYDKDF (reference sequence). V lost 3 bases and J lost 5, with 14 bases in between. This CDR3 region has 15 residues. CDR3 DNA sequence: TGTGCCACCAGCAGGGGCACCACAGGATATCAGCCCCAGCATTTT. Translation: CATSRGTTGYQPQHF.

The chain uses TRBV27 and TRBJ2-7, with 9 bases aligning to TRBD1. Per the germline V gene, CDR1 is MNHEY and CDR2 is SMNVEV (reference sequence). V shed 5 bases, J shed 5 bases, and the junction held 10 bases outside the gene matches. The CDR3 length is 15 residues. The CDR3 DNA sequence: TGTGCCAGCAGTCCCGTAACAGGGGGCTTCGACGAGCAGTACTTC. Its protein product is CASSPVTGGFDEQYF.